This TCR beta chain was sequenced during a study of control samples from healthy donors and cancer patients. The ends lost 1 base at V and 8 bases at J; junction bases unmatched: 10. The CDR3 sequence is 16 residues long. Germline V gene lookup returns CDR1 MGHDK and CDR2 SYGVNS. TCRdb's copy holds only in-frame clones and misses some; the assay was immunoSEQ multiplex PCR. The repertoire holds 150,000 to 160,000 clones, 93% seen once, with more than 2% in the top ten. Sequencing was performed on blood. The TCR comes from a man aged 45-65 years in good health. The J gene is TRBJ2-1, the V gene TRBV25-1, with 8 bases lining up with TRBD2. The CDR3: CASSELEVAGFDEQFF. CDR3 in DNA: TGTGCCAGCAGTGAATTGGAGGTAGCGGGATTTGATGAGCAGTTCTTC.